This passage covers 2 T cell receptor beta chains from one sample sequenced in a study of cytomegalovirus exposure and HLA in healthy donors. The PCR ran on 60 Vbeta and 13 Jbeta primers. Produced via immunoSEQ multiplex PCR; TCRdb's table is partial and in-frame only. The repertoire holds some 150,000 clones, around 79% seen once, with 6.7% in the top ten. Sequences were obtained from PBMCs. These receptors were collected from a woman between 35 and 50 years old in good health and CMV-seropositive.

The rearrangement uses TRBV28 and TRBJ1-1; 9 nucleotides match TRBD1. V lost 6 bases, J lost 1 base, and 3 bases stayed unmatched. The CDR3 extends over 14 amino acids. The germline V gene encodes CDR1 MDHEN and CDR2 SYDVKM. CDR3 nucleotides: TGTGCCAGCAGCCCGGGACAGGGGAACACTGAAGCTTTCTTT. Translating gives CASSPGQGNTEAFF.

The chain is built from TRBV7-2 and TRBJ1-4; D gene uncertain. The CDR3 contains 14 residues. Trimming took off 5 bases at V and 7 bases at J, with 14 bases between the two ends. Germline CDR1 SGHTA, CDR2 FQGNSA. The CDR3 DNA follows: TGTGCCAGCAGCCCCCCCGTGCGTAGTGAAAAACTGTTTTTT. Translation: CASSPPVRSEKLFF.